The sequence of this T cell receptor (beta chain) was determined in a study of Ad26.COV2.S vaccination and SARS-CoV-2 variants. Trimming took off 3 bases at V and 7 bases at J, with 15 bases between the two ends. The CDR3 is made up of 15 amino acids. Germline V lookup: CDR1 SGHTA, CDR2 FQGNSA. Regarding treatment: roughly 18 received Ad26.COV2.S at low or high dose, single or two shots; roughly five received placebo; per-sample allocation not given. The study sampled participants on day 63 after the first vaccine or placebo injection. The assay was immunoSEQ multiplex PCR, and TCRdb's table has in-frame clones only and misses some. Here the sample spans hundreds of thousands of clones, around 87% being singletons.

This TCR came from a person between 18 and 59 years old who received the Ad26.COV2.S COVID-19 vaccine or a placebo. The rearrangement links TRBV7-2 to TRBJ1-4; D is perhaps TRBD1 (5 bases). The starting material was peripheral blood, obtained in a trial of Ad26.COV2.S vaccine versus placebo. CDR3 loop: CASSFQGGEGEKLFF. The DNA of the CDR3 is TGTGCCAGCAGCTTCCAGGGAGGTGAAGGTGAAAAACTGTTTTTT.